Sequencing of this T cell receptor (beta chain) was carried out in a study of T cell changes during pregnancy in multiple sclerosis. TCRdb keeps only in-frame clones here, not all; method: immunoSEQ multiplex PCR. This table has 39,000 or so clones, 90% to 95% appearing once. This CDR3 comprises 14 residues. V gave up 4 bases and J gave up 5 bases, with 14 bases separating them. CDR1 is PRHDT, CDR2 FYEKMQ, per germline (reference sequence). This clone is a singleton in its sample. Sequences were derived from CD8+ T cells from peripheral blood mononuclear cells, sampled in the third trimester of pregnancy. The chain is built from TRBV13 and TRBJ2-5; possibly TRBD2 for D (6 bases). This clonotype was sampled from a female donor with multiple sclerosis, enrolled in a pregnancy study. CDR3 DNA sequence: TGTGCCAGCAGCTGGGACTCCACACGGGAGACCCAGTACTTC. Translated, it gives CASSWDSTRETQYF.